This TCR beta chain comes out of a study of blood T cell repertoires in COVID-19. The CDR3 is 14 amino acids. Authors' methods: Estimated nucleated cell counts came from reference gene primer amplification. The assay was immunoSEQ multiplex PCR, and TCRdb's table has in-frame clones only and misses some. V, J and clone size reflect that table, while D and trimming were determined from the DNA. The sample holds around 430,000 clones, about 91% seen once. This clonotype was sampled from a woman aged 45-59 years with COVID-19, enrolled during active disease. Material: peripheral blood. This chain links TRBV21-1 with TRBJ2-7; the table names TRBD1, a call not compared with the DNA. TRBV21-1 is annotated as a pseudogene. The CDR3, as DNA: TGTGCCAGATCCCTTCAGACAGGTAAAGACGAGCAGTACTTC. Protein product: CARSLQTGKDEQYF.